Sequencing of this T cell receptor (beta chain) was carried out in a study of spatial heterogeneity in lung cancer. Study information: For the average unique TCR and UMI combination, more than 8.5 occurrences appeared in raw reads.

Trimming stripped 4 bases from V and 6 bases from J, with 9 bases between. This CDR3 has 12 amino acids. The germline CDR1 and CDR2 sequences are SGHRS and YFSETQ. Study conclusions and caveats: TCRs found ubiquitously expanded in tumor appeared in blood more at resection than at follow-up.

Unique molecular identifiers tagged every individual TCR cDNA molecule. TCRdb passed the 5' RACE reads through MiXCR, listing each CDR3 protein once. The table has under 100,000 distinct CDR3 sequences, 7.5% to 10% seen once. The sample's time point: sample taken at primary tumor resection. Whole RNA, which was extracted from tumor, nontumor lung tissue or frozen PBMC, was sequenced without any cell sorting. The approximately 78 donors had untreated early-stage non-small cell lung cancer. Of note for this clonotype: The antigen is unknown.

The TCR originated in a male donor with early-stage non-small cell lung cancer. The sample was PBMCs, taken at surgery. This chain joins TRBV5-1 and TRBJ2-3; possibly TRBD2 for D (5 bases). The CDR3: CASSRGRDTQYF. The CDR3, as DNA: TGCGCCAGCAGCCGGGGTCGGGATACGCAGTATTTT.